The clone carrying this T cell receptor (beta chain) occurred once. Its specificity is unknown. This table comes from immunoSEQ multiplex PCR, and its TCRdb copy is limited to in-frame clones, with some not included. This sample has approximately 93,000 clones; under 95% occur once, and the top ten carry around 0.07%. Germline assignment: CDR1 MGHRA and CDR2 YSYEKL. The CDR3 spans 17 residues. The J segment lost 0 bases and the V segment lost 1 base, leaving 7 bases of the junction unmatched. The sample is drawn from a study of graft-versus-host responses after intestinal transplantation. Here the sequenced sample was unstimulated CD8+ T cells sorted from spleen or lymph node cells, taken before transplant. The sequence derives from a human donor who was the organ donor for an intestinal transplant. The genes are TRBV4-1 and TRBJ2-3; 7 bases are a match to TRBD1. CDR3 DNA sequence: TGCGCCAGCAGCCAAGCGAACCAGGGGGTAAGCACAGATACGCAGTATTTT. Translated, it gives CASSQANQGVSTDTQYF.